The 23 T cell receptor beta chains in this list originate from one sample, sequenced in a study of blood T cell repertoires in COVID-19. This table comes from immunoSEQ multiplex PCR, and its TCRdb copy is limited to in-frame clones, with some not included. The data contain some 210,000 clones, about 85% of them singletons. Sequencing was done on a sample of peripheral blood. The receptor source for this set is a human donor in a cohort sampled during active COVID-19.

The chain carries TRBV28 and TRBJ2-7; D not resolved. This CDR3 spans 11 amino acids. The V end was cut by 7 bases, the J end by 1 base, with 5 bases between. Per the germline V gene, CDR1 is MDHEN and CDR2 is SYDVKM. The CDR3 spells CASKTSYEQYF. CDR3 DNA sequence: TGTGCCAGCAAAACATCCTACGAGCAGTACTTC.

The V gene is TRBV27, the J gene TRBJ2-7; 12 bases match TRBD2. Trimming cost V 7 bases and J 4 bases; bases outside gene matches: 5. The V gene's germline CDR1 is MNHEY and CDR2 SMNVEV (reference sequence). The CDR3 length is 14 residues. CDR3 residues: CASKRLAGVYEQYF. The CDR3 nucleotides are TGTGCCAGCAAACGACTAGCGGGAGTATACGAGCAGTACTTC.

The chain uses TRBV5-1 and TRBJ2-1; TRBD1 aligns across 11 bases. CDR1 is SGHRS and CDR2 is YFSETQ in the germline V gene. The J segment lost 4 bases and the V segment lost 3 bases, leaving 6 bases of the junction unmatched. The CDR3 spans 16 residues. The CDR3 spells CASSYLGQGAYNEQFF. The CDR3 DNA reads TGCGCCAGCAGCTACCTCGGACAGGGGGCTTACAATGAGCAGTTCTTC.

The rearrangement joins TRBV18 to TRBJ2-1; tentative D call: TRBD2 (6 bases). The V gene lost 2 bases and the J gene lost 14 bases, with 13 bases spanning the gap. CDR1 is KGHSH, CDR2 LQKENI, per germline. The CDR3 has 12 amino acids. The CDR3 loop is CASSPGDTGEFF. The CDR3 region has the DNA TGTGCCAGCTCACCAGGAGATACGGGGGAGTTCTTC.

CDR3 region: CASSMSGLGLAGGNTDTQYF. Here the CDR3 DNA reads TGTGCCAGTAGTATGAGTGGCCTTGGACTAGCGGGGGGTAACACAGATACGCAGTATTTT. The chain joins TRBV19 to TRBJ2-3, with 14 bases that match TRBD2. This CDR3 is 20 amino acids long. After removal of 3 bases from V and 2 bases from J, the junction contained 13 bases not matched to a gene. Germline V gives CDR1 LNHDA, CDR2 SQIVND (reference sequence).

This clone was recorded once. The chain employs TRBV7-2 and TRBJ1-6; D remains unclear. This CDR3 is built from 18 residues. Trimming stripped 4 bases from V and 4 bases from J, with 20 bases between. Germline loops: CDR1 SGHTA, CDR2 FQGNSA. The DNA for the CDR3 is TGTGCCAGCAGCTCATACCCCCCCCAGGTGACATATAATTCACCCCTCCACTTT. It is translated as CASSSYPPQVTYNSPLHF.

The rearrangement uses TRBV6-4 and TRBJ1-3; D gene unclear. Per germline, CDR1 MRHNA and CDR2 SNTAGT. The V and J ends lost 4 bases and 0 bases respectively, with 4 bases between them. The CDR3 consists of 13 residues. This CDR3 is CASSVHSGNTIYF. The CDR3 DNA sequence: TGTGCCAGCAGTGTCCACTCTGGAAACACCATATATTTT.

The V call is TRBV2, the J call TRBJ2-2; D remains ambiguous. The CDR3 covers 13 residues. Between the trimmed V and J ends, which lost 4 bases and 8 bases, there was a span of 11 bases. Germline V lookup: CDR1 SNHLY, CDR2 FYNNEI. The chain's CDR3 is CASSVSPSGELFF. CDR3 DNA sequence: TGTGCCAGCAGTGTCTCCCCGTCTGGGGAGCTGTTTTTT.

The J gene is TRBJ1-1, the V gene TRBV7-9; D is perhaps TRBD1 (6 bases). The CDR3 covers 14 residues. Trimming took off 4 bases at V and 0 bases at J, with 9 bases between the two ends. CDR1 and CDR2 from the germline V gene are SEHNR and FQNEAQ (reference sequence). CDR3 amino acids: CASSYRELNTEAFF. The DNA of the CDR3 is TGTGCCAGCAGCTACAGGGAACTGAACACTGAAGCTTTCTTT.

This clone was seen a single time. This chain joins TRBV11-2 and TRBJ2-1; tentative D call: TRBD1 (6 bases). CDR1 and CDR2 (germline): SGHAT, FQNNGV. CDR3 length: 17 residues. V was cut by 4 bases and J by 2 bases, with 18 bases left in between. CDR3 protein: CASSSRAGWGPYNEQFF. In DNA form, the CDR3 reads TGTGCCAGCAGCTCCCGAGCCGGTTGGGGGCCCTACAATGAGCAGTTCTTC.

The CDR3 DNA reads as TGTGCCAGCAACCGACAGTTTTGGACCTACAATGAGCAGTTCTTC. This codes for CASNRQFWTYNEQFF. This chain connects TRBV5-8 to TRBJ2-1; tentatively, D is TRBD1 (5 bases). Germline V gene data show CDR1 as SGHTS and CDR2 as YDEGEE. The germline V and J ends were trimmed by 6 bases and 2 bases, with 15 bases remaining between them. This CDR3 is built from 15 residues.

This chain uses TRBV5-5 with TRBJ2-1; no firm D call. The CDR3 has 16 amino acids. The germline gives CDR1 SGHKS, CDR2 YYEKEE (reference sequence). V lost 4 bases, J lost 0 bases, and 14 bases lay in between. CDR3 bases: TGTGCCAGCAGCCCAAGTTCAGGCATCTCCTACAATGAGCAGTTCTTC. Translated, it gives CASSPSSGISYNEQFF.

A single count supports this clone. The gene calls are TRBV19 and TRBJ2-2; 12 bases fit TRBD1. With 10 bases clipped from V and 2 bases from J, the junction kept 26 bases outside the gene matches. The CDR3 sequence is 22 residues long. Germline CDR1 is LNHDA and CDR2 is SQIVND (reference sequence). The CDR3 bases are TGTGCCAATTACGGAAACCAGTCTGGCGGGACAGGGGGCAAGGGTAACACCGGGGAGCTGTTTTTT. Translated, it gives CANYGNQSGGTGGKGNTGELFF.

The table lists this clone with a count of one. The chain combines TRBV5-1 with TRBJ1-6, with 10 positions matching TRBD1. The CDR3 runs 14 residues. The V gene's germline CDR1 is SGHRS and CDR2 YFSETQ. The J segment lost 8 bases and the V segment lost 2 bases, leaving 1 base of the junction unmatched. CDR3 sequence reads: CASSLGTGDSPLHF. The CDR3 nucleotides are TGCGCCAGCAGCTTAGGGACAGGGGATTCACCCCTCCACTTT.

This chain connects TRBV5-1 to TRBJ1-1, with a tentative D call TRBD1 (5 bases). Looked up from germline, CDR1 is SGHRS and CDR2 is YFSETQ. Trimming removed 4 bases at V and 2 bases at J, with 15 bases between. The CDR3 extends over 15 amino acids. The CDR3 DNA reads as TGCGCCAGCAGCATGCTACAAGGGGCCAACACTGAAGCTTTCTTT. Translated: CASSMLQGANTEAFF.

The V gene is TRBV7-2, the J gene TRBJ2-7, with 7 bases matching TRBD1. The CDR3 sequence is 17 residues long. CDR1 and CDR2 from the germline V gene are SGHTA and FQGNSA. The V segment lost 1 base and the J segment 3 bases; nucleotides outside the gene matches: 12. The CDR3 region is CASSLVEWGQRNYEQYF. CDR3 in DNA: TGTGCCAGCAGCTTAGTAGAGTGGGGACAGCGGAACTACGAGCAGTACTTC.

This clone was recorded once. The rearrangement links TRBV6-5 to TRBJ2-5, with D perhaps TRBD2 (6 bases). Trimming stripped 6 bases from V and 5 bases from J, with 16 bases between. The germline V gene has CDR1 MNHEY and CDR2 SVGAGI. The CDR3 spans 14 residues. CDR3 loop: CASSSGGALETQYF. CDR3 sequence (DNA): TGTGCCAGCAGCTCGGGCGGGGCTTTGGAGACCCAGTACTTC.

This chain links TRBV30 with TRBJ1-4, with 9 bases lining up with TRBD1. V shed 0 bases and J 3 bases; nucleotides not matched to a gene: 8. Germline CDR1 reads GTSNPN; CDR2 reads SVGIG (reference sequence). The CDR3 runs 17 residues. CDR3 coding DNA: TGTGCCTGGAGTGTACGGTACAGGGGGCGATCTAATGAAAAACTGTTTTTT. It is translated as CAWSVRYRGRSNEKLFF.

This rearrangement joins TRBV7-9 to TRBJ1-4; no clear D gene. Trimming took 1 base from V and 4 from J, leaving 16 bases between them. Looked up from germline, CDR1 is SEHNR and CDR2 is FQNEAQ (reference sequence). The CDR3 runs to 17 residues. The CDR3 DNA is TGTGCCAGCAGCTTAGTGTTTGCGGGAATTCATAATGAAAAACTGTTTTTT. This encodes CASSLVFAGIHNEKLFF.

In this sample, this clone turned up once. This chain links TRBV11-2 with TRBJ2-7; perhaps TRBD1 as D (6 bases). CDR1 is SGHAT and CDR2 is FQNNGV in the germline V gene. V was pared by 5 bases and J by 1 base, with 12 bases between. The CDR3 is 14 residues long. The CDR3 DNA sequence: TGTGCCAGCAGCCCCCGGACAGTTTCCTACGAGCAGTACGTC. It yields the protein CASSPRTVSYEQYV.

The chain combines TRBV28 with TRBJ2-3; TRBD2 might be the D (6 bases). The length of the CDR3 is 16 residues. V was shortened by 6 bases and J by 3 bases, with 19 bases between the two germline ends. Germline-derived CDR1 and CDR2 are MDHEN and SYDVKM. In DNA, the CDR3 is TGTGCCAGCAGCCCCCCCCTAGCCGGGGGTACAGATACGCAGTATTTT. This codes for CASSPPLAGGTDTQYF.

This rearrangement joins TRBV10-3 to TRBJ2-7; 7 nucleotides line up with TRBD1. The CDR3 totals 15 residues. Germline trimming cut 3 bases from V and 2 bases from J; bases unmatched to any gene: 7. Germline CDR1 is ENHRY and CDR2 is SYGVKD. This CDR3 is CAISEGTEGPYEQYF. CDR3 DNA: TGTGCCATCAGTGAAGGGACAGAGGGTCCCTACGAGCAGTACTTC.

V usage is TRBV7-8 and J usage is TRBJ2-7; 10 bases fit TRBD1. CDR3 length: 17 residues. Germline assignment: CDR1 SGHVS and CDR2 FQNEAQ. V lost 4 bases, J lost 2 bases, and 11 bases stayed unmatched. The chain's CDR3 is CASSSRRDRGGTYEQYF. As DNA, the CDR3 is TGTGCCAGCAGCTCCCGCCGGGACAGGGGCGGGACCTACGAGCAGTACTTC.